This TCR beta chain was sequenced during a study of cytomegalovirus exposure and HLA in healthy donors. Overall study findings and caveats: It was 150 to 200 TCR beta chains that were listed as cytomegalovirus-associated.

PCR employed 60 Vbeta and 13 Jbeta primers. Here immunoSEQ multiplex PCR was the method, and the copy in TCRdb shows in-frame clones only, minus some. Of tens of thousands of clones listed, around 60% are singletons. Germline lookup yields CDR1 LNHDA and CDR2 SQIVND (reference sequence). CDR3 size: 13 residues. The ends lost 7 bases at V and 5 bases at J; junction bases unmatched: 7. This clone appeared a few times. The antigen remains unidentified. Source material: PBMCs. This sequence was found in a male donor in good health and CMV-seropositive. The gene calls are TRBV19 and TRBJ1-1; 7 nucleotides match TRBD1. The CDR3 DNA is TGTGCCAGTATCGGGACAGAAGAAACTGAAGCTTTCTTT. It encodes CASIGTEETEAFF.